This TCR beta chain was obtained from a study of PD-1 blockade in classical Hodgkin lymphoma. General study findings and limits: Those starting nivolumab under 1 year post-ASCT were excluded. The CD4+ diversity rise by C4D1 was clearest in complete responders. Similar baseline diversity was found in complete responders and newly diagnosed patients.

Details on this clone: Its cognate antigen is unknown.

Time point here: cycle 4 day 1 (C4D1), after around six weeks of nivolumab. No patient escaped relapse after autologous stem cell transplantation, and brentuximab vedotin exposure varied. Magnetic negative selection was used to purify CD4+ T cells from thawed PBMCs. Relapsed/refractory classical Hodgkin lymphoma patients had complete, partial or progressive responses. Trimming pared 8 bases from V and 8 bases from J, leaving 18 bases between. Germline CDR1 reads SNHLY; CDR2 reads FYNNEI. The CDR3 runs 13 residues. TCRdb keeps only in-frame clones here, not all; method: immunoSEQ multiplex PCR. The sample yields around 26,000 clones, roughly 80% seen once.

This chain uses TRBV2 with TRBJ1-2; D is unclear. The receptor comes from a human donor with classical Hodgkin lymphoma. The sequenced sample was CD4+ T cells from blood, obtained before the fourth cycle of nivolumab. CDR3: CASSSRQERGYTF. The CDR3 bases are TGTGCCAGCTCGAGTCGGCAGGAACGGGGCTACACCTTC.